Detailed here is one TCR beta chain. Its antigen is unidentified. The sequenced target, TCR beta, came from blood CD8+ and CD4+ T cells. It was negative isolation that provided the CD8+ and CD4+ T cells, whereas TEMRA cells were enriched by FACS. With random hexamers, reverse transcription was performed on about 0.5 to 1 ug of RNA. From the immunoSEQ multiplex PCR reads, TCRdb called clonotypes with MiXCR, one entry per CDR3 protein. The sample lists under 200,000 distinct CDR3 sequences, approximately 95% occurring once. This specimen belongs to a study of CD8 T cells in Susac syndrome. Regarding the study as a whole: Susac CD8+ clonal expansion peaked in TEMRA cells and active patients.

V was cut by 5 bases and J by 2 bases, with 16 bases left in between. The CDR3 sequence is 15 residues long. The germline V gene encodes CDR1 MNHEY and CDR2 SVGAGI. This receptor was identified in a human donor with Susac syndrome. Sequenced sample: CD8+ T cells from PBMCs. V usage is TRBV6-5 and J usage is TRBJ2-7; tentatively, D is TRBD1 (5 bases). The CDR3 loop reads CASSQGQGFAYEQYF. In DNA, the CDR3 is TGTGCCAGCAGTCAAGGGCAGGGATTTGCCTACGAGCAGTACTTC.